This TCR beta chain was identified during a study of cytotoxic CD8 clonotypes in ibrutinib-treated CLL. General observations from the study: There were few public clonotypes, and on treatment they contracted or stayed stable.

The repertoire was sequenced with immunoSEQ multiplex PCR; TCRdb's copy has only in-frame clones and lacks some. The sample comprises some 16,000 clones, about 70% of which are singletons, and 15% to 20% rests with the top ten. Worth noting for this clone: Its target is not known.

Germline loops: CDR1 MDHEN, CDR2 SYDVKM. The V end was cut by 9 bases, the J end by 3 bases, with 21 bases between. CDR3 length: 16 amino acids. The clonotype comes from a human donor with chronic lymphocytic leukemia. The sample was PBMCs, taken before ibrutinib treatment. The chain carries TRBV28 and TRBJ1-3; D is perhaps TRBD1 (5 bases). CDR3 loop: CASYGFGAGYGNTIYF. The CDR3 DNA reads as TGTGCCAGTTACGGATTTGGGGCGGGTTATGGAAACACCATATATTTT.